These 3 T cell receptor beta chains came from one sample sequenced in a study of control samples from healthy donors and cancer patients (TCRdb year 2020). Library prep was done by the immunoSEQ multiplex PCR assay. TCRdb took this table from immuneACCESS and kept in-frame rearrangements with V and J called. Such tables lack part of the clones; where checked against another copy, unresolved V genes explain under half of the gap, and the rest is unexplained. A total of around 250,000 clones appear in this sample, 82% of them only once. Less than 15% of the sample is taken by the ten largest. The sequencing sample was made of PBMCs. These receptors were taken from a woman in her sixties or seventies with lung cancer.

This chain uses TRBV24-1 with TRBJ2-1, with 9 bases that match TRBD2. Per germline, CDR1 KGHDR and CDR2 SFDVKD. The CDR3 runs 15 residues. The V and J ends lost 3 bases and 10 bases, in that order; junction bases with no gene match: 9. CDR3 nucleotide sequence: TGTGCCACCAGTGATGCGCGGTCTAGCGGGGTCGAGCAGTTCTTC. It codes for CATSDARSSGVEQFF.

The rearrangement links TRBV6-2 or TRBV6-3 to TRBJ1-5; no clear D gene. The germline V and J ends were trimmed by 4 bases and 2 bases, with 6 bases remaining between them. The CDR3 length is 13 residues. The V gene's germline CDR1 is MNHEY and CDR2 SVGEGT. This chain's CDR3 is CASSFQGNQPQHF. The CDR3 bases are TGTGCCAGCAGTTTTCAGGGCAATCAGCCCCAGCATTTT.

The rearrangement uses TRBV10-3 and TRBJ2-1, with 9 bases aligning to TRBD2. From germline, CDR1 is ENHRY and CDR2 SYGVKD. V was pared by 5 bases and J by 0 bases, with 11 bases of the junction left unmatched. The CDR3 runs 18 residues. The CDR3 DNA reads TGTGCCATCAGTACGGGACTAGCATCGACTAGCTCCTACAATGAGCAGTTCTTC. Translation: CAISTGLASTSSYNEQFF.